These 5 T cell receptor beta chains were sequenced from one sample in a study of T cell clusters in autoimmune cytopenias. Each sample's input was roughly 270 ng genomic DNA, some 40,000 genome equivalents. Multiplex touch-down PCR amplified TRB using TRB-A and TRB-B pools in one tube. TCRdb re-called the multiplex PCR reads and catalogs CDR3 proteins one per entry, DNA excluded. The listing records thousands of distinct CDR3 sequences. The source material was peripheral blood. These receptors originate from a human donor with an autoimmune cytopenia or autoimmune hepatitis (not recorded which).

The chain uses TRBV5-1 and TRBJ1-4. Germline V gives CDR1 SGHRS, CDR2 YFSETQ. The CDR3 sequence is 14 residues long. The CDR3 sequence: CASSLDRVGEKLFF. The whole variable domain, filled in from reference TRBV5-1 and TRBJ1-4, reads KAGVTQTPRYLIKTRGQQVTLSCSPISGHRSVSWYQQTPGQGLQFLFEYFSETQRNKGNFPGRFSGRQFSNSRSEMNVSTLELGDSALYLCASSLDRVGEKLFFGSGTQLSVL.

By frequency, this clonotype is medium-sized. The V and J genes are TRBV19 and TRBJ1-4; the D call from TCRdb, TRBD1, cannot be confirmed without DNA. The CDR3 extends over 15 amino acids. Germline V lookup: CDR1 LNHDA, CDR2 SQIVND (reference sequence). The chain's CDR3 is CASTPPGRVGEKLFF.

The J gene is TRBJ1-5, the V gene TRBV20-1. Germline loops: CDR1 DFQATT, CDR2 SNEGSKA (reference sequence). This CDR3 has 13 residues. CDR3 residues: CSARQDENVPQHF.

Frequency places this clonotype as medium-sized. The CDR3: CASSYRWRPGNTIYF. V gene TRBV27 combines with J gene TRBJ1-3; the D gene TCRdb calls, TRBD1, cannot be checked with no DNA. The CDR3 length is 15 residues. Germline-derived CDR1 and CDR2 are MNHEY and SMNVEV (reference sequence).

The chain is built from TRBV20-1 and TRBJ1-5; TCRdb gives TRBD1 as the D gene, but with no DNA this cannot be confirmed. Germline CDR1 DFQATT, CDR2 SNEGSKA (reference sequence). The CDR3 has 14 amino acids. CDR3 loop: CSAFGQPQGQPQHF.